The rows below give T cell receptor beta chains drawn from one sample of a study of T cells after posttransplantation cyclophosphamide. Clones were sequenced by immunoSEQ multiplex PCR, and TCRdb holds only the in-frame ones, with some missing. The sample lists about 16,000 clones; about 90% were seen once. The material was CD4+ T cells sorted from blood, obtained after allogeneic stem cell transplant with posttransplant cyclophosphamide. The receptors here all came from a male patient aged 55 to 69 who received an allogeneic stem cell transplant from a related donor and was CMV-positive. A subset of T cells may come from the graft donor. Both conserved end residues are part of each CDR3. D genes are given only for firm matches.

D gene,CDR3 length,V gene,J gene,CDR3 protein,CDR3 DNA
TRBD1,13,TRBV29-1,TRBJ1-6,CSVAQGDNSPLHF,TGCAGCGTTGCTCAGGGGGATAATTCACCCCTCCACTTT
TRBD1,11,TRBV29-1,TRBJ1-2,CSDTTGSGYTF,TGCAGCGACACGACAGGGTCTGGCTACACCTTC
NA,15,TRBV19,TRBJ2-5,CASTSGGTQQETQYF,NA
NA,17,TRBV10-3,TRBJ2-3,CAISEPRGRIITDTQYF,TGTGCCATCAGTGAGCCACGGGGGAGAATAATCACAGATACGCAGTATTTT
TRBD1,14,TRBV7-9,TRBJ1-1,CASSLEGAVTEAFF,TGTGCCAGCAGCTTGGAGGGGGCGGTCACTGAAGCTTTCTTT
TRBD2,14,TRBV2,TRBJ2-3,CASNLAGDTDTQYF,TGTGCCAGCAATCTAGCGGGGGACACAGATACGCAGTATTTT
TRBD1,14,TRBV6-5,TRBJ1-2,CASSFGQGRYGYTF,TGTGCCAGCAGTTTTGGACAGGGTCGGTATGGCTACACCTTC
NA,13,TRBV7-2,TRBJ1-2,CASSLNSRYGYTF,TGTGCCAGCAGCTTAAACAGTCGCTATGGCTACACCTTC
TRBD1,15,TRBV6-1,TRBJ2-1,CASSQGQGDYNEQFF,TGTGCCAGCAGTCAAGGACAGGGGGATTACAATGAGCAGTTCTTC
TRBD2,12,TRBV6-5,TRBJ2-1,CASTDGLVGQFF,TGTGCCAGCACCGACGGACTAGTTGGGCAGTTCTTC